Included here is one TCR beta chain sequence, with context. Its antigen is currently unknown. The study ran its PCR with 60 Vbeta and 13 Jbeta primers. Sequenced by immunoSEQ multiplex PCR; TCRdb stores in-frame clones only, minus some. The table shows under 150,000 clones, with about 74% occurring only once. The data originate from a study of cytomegalovirus exposure and HLA in healthy donors. Findings and limits, study-wide: In an earlier analysis, productive rearrangement rates for most beta V segments clustered near 87% or 30%.

Germline values: CDR1 MNHNS, CDR2 SASEGT. The CDR3 consists of 15 residues. Trimming removed 4 bases from V and 1 base from J; junction bases left unmatched: 3. The sequencing input was PBMCs. This sequence originates from a woman aged 55-69 years in good health and CMV-seronegative. The rearrangement joins TRBV6-1 to TRBJ2-1; 8 nucleotides line up with TRBD1. The CDR3 coding sequence is TGTGCCAGCAGTGGGACAGGGAGGTCCTACAATGAGCAGTTCTTC. It specifies CASSGTGRSYNEQFF.